This entry features one TCR beta chain sequence. No antigen is known for it. The data belong to a study of shared clonotypes between healthy human individuals. Broader study findings: Represented diversity (both genetic and exposure-history) was limited by the small number of donors. Generation probabilities were higher for clonotypes shared across all four sorted-subset donors than for unshared ones.

Memory CD4+ cells were the fraction left after CD45RA+ naive selection. The method was immunoSEQ multiplex PCR; TCRdb's version includes in-frame clones alone and lacks a portion of them. Of roughly 220,000 clones detected, under 80% appear once; the ten largest clones hold more than 9.5%. The sequence was obtained from a man younger than 45 in good health. Sequencing was done on a sample of memory CD4+ T cells sorted from blood. Subset reported: CD45RA-negative fraction.

This CDR3 is CASSFFMATQYF. DNA for the CDR3: TGTGCCAGCAGCTTTTTTATGGCGACCCAGTACTTC. This rearrangement joins TRBV5-6 to TRBJ2-5; D remains ambiguous. The V end was cut by 2 bases, the J end by 7 bases, with 9 bases between. In germline, CDR1 is SGHDT, CDR2 YYEEEE. The CDR3 totals 12 residues.